Listed below are T cell receptor beta chains from one sample, sequenced in a study of breast tumors, draining lymph nodes, adjacent tissues. MiXCR, run by TCRdb on the multiplex PCR reads, gives a single entry per CDR3 protein. The table has some 230,000 distinct CDR3 sequences, approximately 36% seen once; the top ten hold approximately 4%. The sample comprised axillary lymph node tissue. The source is a female donor with breast cancer. Some clones in this sample may be carry-over from other donors' samples. Both conserved end residues are part of each CDR3.

j_call v_call cdr3_aa
TRBJ2-1 TRBV12-3/TRBV12-4 CASSPPHAGVRPNEQFF
TRBJ1-6 TRBV28 CASSRDRVSSYNSPLHF
TRBJ1-6 TRBV6-5 CASSSRPGLNNSPLHF
TRBJ2-3 TRBV12-5 CASGLVLGGRRTDTQYF
TRBJ2-3 TRBV24-1 CATSDLPSGGPYTQYF
TRBJ2-1 TRBV7-2 CARSLSGRSNEQFF
TRBJ2-1 TRBV7-6 CASSFKAGFMYNEQFF
TRBJ2-5 TRBV20-1 CSARVAGSQETQYF
TRBJ2-1 TRBV2 CASSEFYSGNNEQFF
TRBJ1-5 TRBV19 CASSKLGVGQPQHF
TRBJ2-2 TRBV7-6 CASMPGGNTGELFF
TRBJ1-4 TRBV5-1 CASSLSDEKLFF